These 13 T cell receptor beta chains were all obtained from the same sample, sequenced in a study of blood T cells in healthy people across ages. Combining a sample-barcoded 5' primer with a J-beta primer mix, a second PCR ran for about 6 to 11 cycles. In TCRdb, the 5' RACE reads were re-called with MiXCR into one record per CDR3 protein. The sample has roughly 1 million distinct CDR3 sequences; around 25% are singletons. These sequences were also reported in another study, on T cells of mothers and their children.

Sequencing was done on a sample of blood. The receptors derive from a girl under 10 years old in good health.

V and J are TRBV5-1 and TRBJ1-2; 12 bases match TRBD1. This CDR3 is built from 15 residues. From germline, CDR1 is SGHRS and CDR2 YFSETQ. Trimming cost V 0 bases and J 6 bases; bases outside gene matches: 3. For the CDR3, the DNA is TGCGCCAGCAGCTTGGCGGGACAGGGGGCCGATGGCTACACCTTC. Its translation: CASSLAGQGADGYTF.

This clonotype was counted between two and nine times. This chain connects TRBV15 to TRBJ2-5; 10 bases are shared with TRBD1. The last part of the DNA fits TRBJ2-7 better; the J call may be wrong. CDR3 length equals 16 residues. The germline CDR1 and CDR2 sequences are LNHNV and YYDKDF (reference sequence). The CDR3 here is CATSRVGQGLRDEQYF. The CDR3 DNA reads TGTGCCACCAGCAGAGTGGGACAGGGGCTGCGGGACGAGCAGTACTTC.

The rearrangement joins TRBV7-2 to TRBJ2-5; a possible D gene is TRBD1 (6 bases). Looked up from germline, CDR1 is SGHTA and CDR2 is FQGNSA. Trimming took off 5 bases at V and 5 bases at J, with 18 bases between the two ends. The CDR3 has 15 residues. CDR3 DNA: TGTGCCAGCAGCCCCGACGGGACACTTCGGGAGACCCAGTACTTC. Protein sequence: CASSPDGTLRETQYF.

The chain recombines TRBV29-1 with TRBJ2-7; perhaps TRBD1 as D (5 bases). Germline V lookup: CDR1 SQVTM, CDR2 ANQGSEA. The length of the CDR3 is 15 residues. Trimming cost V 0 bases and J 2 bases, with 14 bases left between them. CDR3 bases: TGCAGCGTTGAAGATCAAACAGGCGGTCCCTACGAGCAGTACTTC. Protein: CSVEDQTGGPYEQYF.

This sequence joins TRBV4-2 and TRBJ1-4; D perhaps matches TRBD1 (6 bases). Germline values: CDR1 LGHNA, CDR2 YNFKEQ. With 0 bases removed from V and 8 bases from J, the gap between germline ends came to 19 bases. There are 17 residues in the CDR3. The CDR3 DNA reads TGTGCCAGCAGCCAAGACCCGGTCGGGGGGGCGCGAGAAAAACTGTTTTTT. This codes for CASSQDPVGGAREKLFF.

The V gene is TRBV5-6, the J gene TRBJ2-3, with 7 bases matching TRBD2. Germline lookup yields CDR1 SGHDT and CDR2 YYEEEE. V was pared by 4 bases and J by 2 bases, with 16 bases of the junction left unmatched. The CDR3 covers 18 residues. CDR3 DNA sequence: TGTGCCAGCAGCCCAACTAACTCGCCTAGCGGTTACACAGATACGCAGTATTTT. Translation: CASSPTNSPSGYTDTQYF.

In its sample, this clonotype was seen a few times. This CDR3 is CASSLSLTDNEQFF. Written as DNA, the CDR3 is TGTGCCAGCAGTTTATCCCTGACTGACAATGAGCAGTTCTTC. This chain connects TRBV27 to TRBJ2-1, with D hard to call. The CDR3 covers 14 residues. Per the germline V gene, CDR1 is MNHEY and CDR2 is SMNVEV (reference sequence). Trimming removed 0 bases from V and 5 bases from J, with 8 bases in between.

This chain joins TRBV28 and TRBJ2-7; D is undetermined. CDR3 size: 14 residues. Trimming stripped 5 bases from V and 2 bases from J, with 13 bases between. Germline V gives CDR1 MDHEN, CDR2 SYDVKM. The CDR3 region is CASSPGQTPYEQYF. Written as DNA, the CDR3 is TGTGCCAGCAGTCCGGGCCAAACCCCCTACGAGCAGTACTTC.

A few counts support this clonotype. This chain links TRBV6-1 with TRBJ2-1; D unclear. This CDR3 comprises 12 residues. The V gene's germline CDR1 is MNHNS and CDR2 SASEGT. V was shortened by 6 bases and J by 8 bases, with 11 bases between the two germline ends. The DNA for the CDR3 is TGTGCCAGCAGAGTGAGTGAGTATGAGCAGTTCTTC. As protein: CASRVSEYEQFF.

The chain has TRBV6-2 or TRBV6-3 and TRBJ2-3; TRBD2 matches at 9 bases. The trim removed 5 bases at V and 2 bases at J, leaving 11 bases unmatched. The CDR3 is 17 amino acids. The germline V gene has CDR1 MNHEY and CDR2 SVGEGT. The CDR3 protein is CASSPTWRGGVTDTQYF. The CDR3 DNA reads TGTGCCAGCAGTCCAACGTGGCGGGGGGGCGTCACAGATACGCAGTATTTT.

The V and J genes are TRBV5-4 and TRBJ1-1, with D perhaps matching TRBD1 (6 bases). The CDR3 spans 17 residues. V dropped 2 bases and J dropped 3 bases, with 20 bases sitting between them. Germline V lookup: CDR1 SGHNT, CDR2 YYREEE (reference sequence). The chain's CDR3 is CASSLGTRVEVDTEAFF. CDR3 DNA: TGTGCCAGCAGCTTAGGGACACGAGTTGAGGTGGACACTGAAGCTTTCTTT.

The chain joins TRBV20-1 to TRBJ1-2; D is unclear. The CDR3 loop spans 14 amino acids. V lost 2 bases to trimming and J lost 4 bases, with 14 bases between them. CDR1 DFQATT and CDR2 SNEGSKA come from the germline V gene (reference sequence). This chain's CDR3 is CSARSAGRSYGYTF. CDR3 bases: TGCAGTGCTAGATCAGCAGGAAGATCCTATGGCTACACCTTC.

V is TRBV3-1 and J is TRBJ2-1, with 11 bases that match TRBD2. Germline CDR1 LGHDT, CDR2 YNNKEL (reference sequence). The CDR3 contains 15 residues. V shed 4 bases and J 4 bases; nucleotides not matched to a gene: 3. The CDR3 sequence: CASSRRTSGYNEQFF. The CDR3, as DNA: TGTGCCAGCAGCCGACGGACTAGCGGGTACAATGAGCAGTTCTTC.